This entry concerns a single T cell receptor beta chain. This clonotype came up many times. Its antigen has not been determined. Base qualities were left out, and no much larger clone turns up one base away. This specimen comes from a study of T cells in Graves' hyperthyroidism and ophthalmopathy (dated by TCRdb to the late 2010s). In terms of the full investigation: Peripheral blood samples were taken at initial diagnosis, before any treatment was given. To identify distinguishing TCR V-J signatures, a discovery cohort of 90 to 100 patients was used, comprising 43 with Graves' ophthalmopathy and under 60 with stable Graves' hyperthyroidism. Prospective prediction of ophthalmopathy was tested in an independent validation cohort of some 20 hyperthyroidism patients and approximately 17 patients who later progressed to ophthalmopathy. The 100 discovery patients were randomly split 7:3 into training and test sets. Thyroid tissue and blood T-cell repertoires from six Graves' hyperthyroidism patients were also compared in the study. After blood sampling, hyperthyroidism patients were treated with methimazole at a starting dose of 30 mg daily, and ophthalmopathy patients were treated with high-dose intravenous methylprednisolone. According to the paper, TCR Vbeta CDR3 sequencing was carried out on 135 peripheral blood samples, which came from 40 to 45 ophthalmopathy, roughly 75 hyperthyroidism and about 17 progressor patients.

Findings and caveats that apply to the study as a whole: Sample size was not statistically predetermined, and investigators were not blinded to group allocation. In validation, the model predicted progression to ophthalmopathy a median of roughly 6.1 months before onset, with roughly 68% sensitivity and roughly 72% specificity. Most expanded thyroid clonotypes (frequency above 0.001) were also found in blood, which suggests that blood repertoires may mirror thyroid immune responses. A model built on a 13 V-J signature distinguished ophthalmopathy from stable hyperthyroidism, reaching roughly 88% sensitivity and approximately 81% specificity in cross-validation and 80%/75% in testing.

The germline V gene (reference sequence) provides CDR1 GTSNPN and CDR2 SVGIG. V is clipped by 0 bases and J by 7 bases, and the sequence between their germline boundaries is 10 bases long. Counted from cysteine to phenylalanine, this CDR3 has 13 amino acids. Only CDR3 DNA is held: 39 bases, read in frame from base 1. Graves' hyperthyroidism was defined as stable when no progression to ophthalmopathy occurred over 18 months of follow-up. The hyperthyroidism patients were between 18 and 65 years old and newly diagnosed, with a disease duration of less than 2 months. Exclusion was applied to patients with uncontrolled infections, other autoimmune diseases, pregnancy or lactation. Diagnoses relied on clinical symptoms, serum thyroxine and TRAb, thyroid ultrasound and orbital computed tomography. Ficoll-Paque density gradient centrifugation was used to isolate PBMCs from around 10 ml of fresh peripheral blood. Total RNA was extracted using Trizol reagent, and RNA quality was assessed on an Agilent 2100 Bioanalyzer.

The TCR beta CDR3 regions were amplified from the RNA transcripts. The TCR CDR3 was subjected to a first round of RT-PCR using the HTBI primer set and the Qiagen OneStep RT-PCR kit. The libraries were constructed in a second round of multiplex PCR and then size-selected and purified. Libraries were sequenced paired-end with 100 bp reads on an Illumina HiSeq2000. The published analysis was carried out like this. SOAPnuke was used to process the raw data, with reads discarded if the reads contained adapters or uncalled bases, had a mean Phred below 15, or lacked an exact constant-primer or identifier match. COPE v1.2.5 was used to merge the high-quality paired reads, and each unique nucleotide sequence was defined as a clonotype. MiTCR v1.1 was used to align clonotypes to the IMGT TRBV, TRBD and TRBJ reference segments. Only V-J combinations with frequency above 0.0001, covering 98% to 99.2% of repertoires, were analysed. The TCS score was defined as the ratio of F50 (clonal expansion) to E x V (chaos), calculated using BLOSUM62-based TCRdist between CDR3 peptides within each V-J. Welch's t-statistics and random forest reduced 514 V-J features to under 15, which were used in a naive Bayes classifier (R e1071). TCRdb's own reprocessing of the public reads used fastp at Q25 and MiXCR and kept productive beta chains. Every CDR3 protein is listed once, alongside the most common genes and DNA of its rows. Clone size and V and J calls follow TCRdb, not the original study. Across this sample there are 540,000 or so distinct CDR3 sequences, with 15% to 19% seen only once. Together, the top ten hold roughly 6.6% of the sample.

The source is a woman aged 25 to 39 with Graves' hyperthyroidism. Source material: blood. Rearrangement joined TRBV30 to TRBJ1-5; no D segment can be confidently identified. The CDR3 sequence is CAWSVTPGQPQHF. The sequenced DNA: TGTGCCTGGAGTGTTACCCCGGGGCAGCCCCAGCATTTT.